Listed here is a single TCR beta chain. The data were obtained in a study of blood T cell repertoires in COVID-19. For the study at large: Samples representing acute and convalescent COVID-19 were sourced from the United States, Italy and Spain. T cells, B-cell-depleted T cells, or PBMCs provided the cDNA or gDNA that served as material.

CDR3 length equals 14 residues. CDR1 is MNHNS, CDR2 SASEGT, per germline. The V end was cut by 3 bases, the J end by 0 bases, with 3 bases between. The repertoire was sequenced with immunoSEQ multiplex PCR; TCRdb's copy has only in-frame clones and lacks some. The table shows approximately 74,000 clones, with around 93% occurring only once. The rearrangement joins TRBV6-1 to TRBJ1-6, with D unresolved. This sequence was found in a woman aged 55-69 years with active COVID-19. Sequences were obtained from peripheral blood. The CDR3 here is CASSDNSYNSPLHF. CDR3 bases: TGTGCCAGCAGTGATAACTCCTATAATTCACCCCTCCACTTT.